The clone carrying this T cell receptor beta chain has just a few counts. Antigen: not known. The data are from a study of early T cells in non-severe SARS-CoV-2 infection. As for the study in general: Sequencing was performed on bulk RNA from unsorted whole blood, leaving chains unpaired. Broader study findings: VDJdb-based annotation leaned toward anti-spike CD8 responses and missed private and CD4 specificities.

J gave up 2 bases and V 11 bases, and 12 bases lay outside the gene matches. The CDR3 has 15 residues. CDR1 is LNHDA and CDR2 is SQIVND in the germline V gene (reference sequence). Individual cDNA molecules each received unique molecular identifiers attached to them. TCRdb passed the 5' RACE reads through MiXCR, listing each CDR3 protein once. The sample includes about 90,000 distinct CDR3 sequences, 9.5% to 15% of them seen just once. The specimen was whole blood, collected at baseline. The sequence derives from an adult who was a healthcare worker with PCR-confirmed SARS-CoV-2 infection or an uninfected control (not recorded which). The rearrangement links TRBV19 to TRBJ2-3; 8 nucleotides agree with TRBD2. CDR3 region: CAPKERGGNTDTQYF. DNA of the CDR3: TGTGCCCCTAAAGAACGCGGGGGGAACACAGATACGCAGTATTTT.